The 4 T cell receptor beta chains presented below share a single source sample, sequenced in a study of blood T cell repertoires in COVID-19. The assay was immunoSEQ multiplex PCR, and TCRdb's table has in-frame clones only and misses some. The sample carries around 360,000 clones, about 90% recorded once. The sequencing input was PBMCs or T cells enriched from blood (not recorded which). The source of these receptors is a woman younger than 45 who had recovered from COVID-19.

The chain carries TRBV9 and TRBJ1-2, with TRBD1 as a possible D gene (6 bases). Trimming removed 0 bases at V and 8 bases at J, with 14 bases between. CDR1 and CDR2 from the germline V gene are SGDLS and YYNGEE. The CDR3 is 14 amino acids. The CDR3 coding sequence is TGTGCCAGCAGCGTAGAAGGAACAGGGAAAGGCTACACCTTC. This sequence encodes CASSVEGTGKGYTF. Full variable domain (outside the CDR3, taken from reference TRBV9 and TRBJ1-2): DSGVTQTPKHLITATGQRVTLRCSPRSGDLSVYWYQQSLDQGLQFLIQYYNGEERAKGNILERFSAQQFPDLHSELNLSSLELGDSALYFCASSVEGTGKGYTFGSGTRLTVV.

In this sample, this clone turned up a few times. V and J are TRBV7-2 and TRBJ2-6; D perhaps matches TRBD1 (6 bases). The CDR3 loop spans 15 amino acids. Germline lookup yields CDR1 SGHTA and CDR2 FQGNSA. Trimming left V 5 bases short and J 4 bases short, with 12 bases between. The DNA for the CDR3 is TGTGCCAGCAGCCTACAGGGTGCGGGGGCCAACGTCCTGACTTTC. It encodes CASSLQGAGANVLTF.

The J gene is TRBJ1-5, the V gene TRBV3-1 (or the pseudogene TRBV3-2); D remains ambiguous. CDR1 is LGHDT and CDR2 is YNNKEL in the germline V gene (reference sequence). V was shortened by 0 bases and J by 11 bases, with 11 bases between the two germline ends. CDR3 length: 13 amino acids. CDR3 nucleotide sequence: TGTGCCAGCAGCCAAGATAGCGGCTCGGCCCAGCATTTT. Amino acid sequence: CASSQDSGSAQHF.

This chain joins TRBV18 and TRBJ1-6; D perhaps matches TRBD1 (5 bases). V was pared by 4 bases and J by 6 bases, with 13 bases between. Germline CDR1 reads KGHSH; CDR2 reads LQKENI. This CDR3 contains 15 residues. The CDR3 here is CASSLPLGANSPLHF. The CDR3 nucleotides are TGTGCCAGCTCACTTCCTCTTGGGGCTAATTCACCCCTCCACTTT.